This TCR beta chain was sequenced for a study of CD8+CD57+ T cells in acquired aplastic anemia. The authors sequenced patients whose flow cytometry had shown CD8+CD57+ cell expansion. Profiling that covered TCR beta VDJ and CDR3 relied on genomic DNA as its template. MiXCR, run by TCRdb on the reads, gives a single entry per CDR3 protein. The sample gives about 40,000 distinct CDR3 sequences, roughly two thirds of which show up once; roughly 65% is in the top ten. The germline V gene encodes CDR1 SGHVS and CDR2 FQNEAQ. This CDR3 is built from 11 residues. The V gene lost 9 bases and the J gene lost 7 bases, with 13 bases spanning the gap.

The material sequenced was sorted CD4+, CD8+, or CD8+CD57+ T cells (not recorded which) from PBMCs. This chain connects TRBV7-8 to TRBJ2-7; the D is unclear. This TCR was recovered from a human donor with aplastic anemia. CDR3 sequence (DNA): TGTGCCAGTAGTGGGGTCCGAGAGCAGTACTTC. This sequence encodes CASSGVREQYF.